This T cell receptor (beta chain) is drawn from a study of T cells after posttransplantation cyclophosphamide. Study-wide findings and caveats: TRB clonality was highly associated with recipient CMV seropositivity and reactivation. Donor-recipient repertoire similarity was low at 1-2 months, rising over year one. TRB overlap between skin or GI tissue T cells and blood was limited.

Data came from immunoSEQ multiplex PCR; TCRdb stores just in-frame clones and leaves some out. The sample comprises fewer than 55,000 clones, around 94% of which are singletons, and about 3.1% rests with the top ten. About this clone: Antigen specificity is unknown.

On the day of bone marrow donation, the related graft donor provided peripheral blood. The CDR3 runs to 14 residues. Trimming pared 3 bases from V and 1 base from J, leaving 11 bases between. Germline V CDR1 and CDR2: SGHRS, YFSETQ. The sample was PBMCs. This TCR came from a woman between 25 and 40 years old in good health and a related stem cell transplant donor. The chain has TRBV5-1 and TRBJ2-7; a weak D match, TRBD2 (5 bases). The DNA for the CDR3 is TGCGCCAGCAGCTGGGAGACAAAGTCCTACGAGCAGTACTTC. It codes for CASSWETKSYEQYF.